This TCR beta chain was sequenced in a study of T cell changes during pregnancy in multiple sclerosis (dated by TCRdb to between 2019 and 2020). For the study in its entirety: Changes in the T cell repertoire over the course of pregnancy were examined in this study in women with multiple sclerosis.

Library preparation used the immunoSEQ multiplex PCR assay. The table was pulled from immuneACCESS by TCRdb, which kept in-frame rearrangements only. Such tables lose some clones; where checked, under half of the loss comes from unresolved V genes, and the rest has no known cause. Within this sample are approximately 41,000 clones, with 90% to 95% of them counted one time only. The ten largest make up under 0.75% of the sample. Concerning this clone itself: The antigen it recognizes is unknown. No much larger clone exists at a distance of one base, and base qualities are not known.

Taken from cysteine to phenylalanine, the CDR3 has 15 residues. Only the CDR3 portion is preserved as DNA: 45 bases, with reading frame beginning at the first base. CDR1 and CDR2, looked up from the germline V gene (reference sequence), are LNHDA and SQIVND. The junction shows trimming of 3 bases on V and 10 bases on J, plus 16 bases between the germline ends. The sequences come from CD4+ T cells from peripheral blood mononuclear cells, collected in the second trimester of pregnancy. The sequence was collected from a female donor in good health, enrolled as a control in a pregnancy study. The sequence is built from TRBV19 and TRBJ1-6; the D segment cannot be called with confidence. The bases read TGTGCCAGTAGTATTATGCAGCAGGTTCCCTCACCCCTCCACTTT. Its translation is CASSIMQQVPSPLHF.